This TCR beta chain derives from a study of cytomegalovirus exposure and HLA in healthy donors. Across the study: Later analysis reported that the roughly 120 validation repertoires shared the platform of the roughly 680 first-cohort repertoires. Study-wide results and limits: In vitro confirmation showed a few CMV-associated chains to be CMV antigen specific. TCR sequences were mostly rare, though some public TCRs occurred in many donors.

Repertoires were generated with immunoSEQ multiplex PCR, while TCRdb's copy carries only in-frame clones and drops some. The data hold fewer than 120,000 clones, with approximately 89% observed a single time. The CDR3 covers 14 residues. The ends lost 6 bases at V and 3 bases at J; junction bases unmatched: 6. From germline, CDR1 is SNHLY and CDR2 FYNNEI. Details on this clone: The antigen is unknown.

Material for sequencing was PBMCs. The chain recombines TRBV2 with TRBJ2-7; 9 bases line up with TRBD1. This sequence originates from a young woman in good health and CMV-seronegative. CDR3 loop: CASRVPGQGYEQYF. The CDR3 DNA reads as TGTGCCAGCAGGGTACCGGGACAGGGCTACGAGCAGTACTTC.